Below, one TCR beta chain is given with its context. This sample is drawn from a study of blood T cell repertoires in COVID-19. Across the study: The samples span acute and convalescent COVID-19 from the United States, Italy and Spain. Sources were T cells, B-cell-depleted T cells, or PBMCs; the material itself was cDNA or gDNA.

The V and J ends lost 5 bases and 4 bases respectively, with 7 bases between them. Per germline, CDR1 MDHEN and CDR2 SYDVKM. This CDR3 region has 12 residues. Method: immunoSEQ multiplex PCR; TCRdb's copy keeps in-frame clones and lacks some. The data contain 100,000 to 150,000 clones, around 86% of them singletons. The rearrangement links TRBV28 to TRBJ2-3; no firm D call. The sequence was collected from a man in his forties or fifties with active or convalescent COVID-19. Material: peripheral blood. The DNA for the CDR3 is TGTGCCAGCAGTACCCGCGCAGATACGCAGTATTTT. Protein: CASSTRADTQYF.